The 27 T cell receptor beta chains presented below share a single source sample, sequenced in a study of blood T cells in healthy people across ages. Primed by a sample-barcoded 5' primer and a J-beta primer mix, a second PCR proceeded for about 7 to 11 cycles. Via MiXCR, TCRdb re-called the 5' RACE reads, giving one row per CDR3 protein. The sample has roughly 550,000 distinct CDR3 sequences, nearly 25% seen once; the top ten hold approximately 10%. This sample also appeared in a second study, on T cells of mothers and their children.

What was sequenced was blood. These TCRs come from a boy between 5 and 17 years old in good health.

The chain uses TRBV13 and TRBJ2-7, with D unclear. Looked up from germline, CDR1 is PRHDT and CDR2 is FYEKMQ (reference sequence). This CDR3 is built from 15 residues. V dropped 1 base and J dropped 2 bases, with 12 bases sitting between them. The CDR3 region is CASSLAVGMTYEQYF. The CDR3 DNA reads as TGTGCCAGCAGCTTAGCTGTTGGCATGACCTACGAGCAGTACTTC.

The chain's CDR3 is CSARGPGSLRYYEQYF. The CDR3 DNA sequence: TGCAGTGCTAGGGGTCCTGGGAGCCTCCGGTACTACGAGCAGTACTTC. V is TRBV20-1 and J is TRBJ2-7; a weak D match, TRBD2 (5 bases). With 3 bases removed from V and 3 bases from J, the gap between germline ends came to 21 bases. Germline loops: CDR1 DFQATT, CDR2 SNEGSKA (reference sequence). The CDR3 contains 16 residues.

A remark on this clonotype: The CDR3 does not close with the conserved phenylalanine or tryptophan, likely indicating a read error. The chain carries TRBV7-6 and TRBJ2-5, with TRBD2 matching 12 bases. Unmatched junction bases numbered 12, after V lost 5 bases and J lost 5 bases. The germline V gene has CDR1 SGHVS and CDR2 FNYEAQ. CDR3 length equals 17 residues. The CDR3 nucleotides are TGTGCCAGCAGCCGATGGACTAGCGGGAACCTCGGGGAGACCCAGTACCTC. This sequence encodes CASSRWTSGNLGETQYL.

The chain is built from TRBV4-1 and TRBJ2-4; D may be TRBD1 or TRBD2 (6 bases each). The CDR3 runs 16 residues. CDR1 MGHRA and CDR2 YSYEKL come from the germline V gene. Trimming removed 2 bases from V and 0 bases from J, with 11 bases in between. The DNA of the CDR3 is TGCGCCAGCAGCCAACCTACGGGGGCAGCCAAAAACATTCAGTACTTC. It specifies CASSQPTGAAKNIQYF.

On this clonotype itself: The conserved phenylalanine or tryptophan normally closing the CDR3 is absent here, so this likely arose from a read error. The V call is TRBV7-9, the J call TRBJ2-2; 12 bases agree with TRBD1. Germline CDR1 and CDR2: SEHNR and FQNEAQ (reference sequence). The CDR3 is 18 amino acids. V shed 7 bases, J shed 5 bases, and the junction held 14 bases outside the gene matches. The CDR3 reads CASTKLGTGGLETGELFL. CDR3 coding DNA: TGTGCCAGCACCAAACTGGGGACAGGGGGCTTGGAAACCGGGGAGCTGTTTCTT.

V gene TRBV27 combines with J gene TRBJ2-1; D is undetermined. TRBJ2-7 matches the DNA end more closely, so the J call is doubtful. The germline gives CDR1 MNHEY, CDR2 SMNVEV (reference sequence). The CDR3 spans 12 residues. Here the CDR3 reads CASRGPTYEQYF. CDR3 sequence (DNA): TGTGCCAGCCGCGGACCAACCTACGAGCAGTACTTC.

The chain combines TRBV27 with TRBJ2-7; a weak D match, TRBD1 (5 bases). V was trimmed by 6 bases and J by 0 bases, leaving 12 bases between them. Germline CDR1 and CDR2: MNHEY and SMNVEV (reference sequence). CDR3 length: 14 residues. The CDR3 nucleotides are TGTGCCAGCAGCTCGAGACAGAGCTCCTACGAGCAGTACTTC. The encoded protein is CASSSRQSSYEQYF.

V and J are TRBV7-2 and TRBJ1-1; 7 bases are a match to TRBD1. CDR1 is SGHTA and CDR2 is FQGNSA in the germline V gene. This CDR3 contains 13 residues. With 3 bases clipped from V and 8 bases from J, the junction kept 6 bases outside the gene matches. DNA for the CDR3: TGTGCCAGCAGCTTTAAAGGGGGCAAGGAAGCTTTCTTT. Translation: CASSFKGGKEAFF. Together with reference TRBV7-2 and TRBJ1-1, the CDR3 gives the full variable domain: GAGVSQSPSNKVTEKGKDVELRCDPISGHTALYWYRQSLGQGLEFLIYFQGNSAPDKSGLPSDRFSAERTGGSVSTLTIQRTQQEDSAVYLCASSFKGGKEAFFGQGTRLTVV.

The chain couples TRBV29-1 to TRBJ2-2; D not certain. From germline, CDR1 is SQVTM and CDR2 ANQGSEA. This CDR3 has 13 amino acids. V lost 5 bases, J lost 6 bases, and 13 bases lay in between. The CDR3 is CSVFVGRAGELFF. The CDR3, as DNA: TGCAGCGTTTTTGTTGGTCGGGCCGGGGAGCTGTTTTTT.

This clonotype showed up just a few times. The chain is built from TRBV15 and TRBJ1-1; TRBD1 might be the D (5 bases). CDR3 length: 15 amino acids. V dropped 0 bases and J dropped 4 bases, with 12 bases sitting between them. CDR1 is LNHNV, CDR2 YYDKDF, per germline (reference sequence). CDR3 in DNA: TGTGCCACCAGCAGAGATACCCTAGGGGCCACTGAAGCTTTCTTT. The encoded protein is CATSRDTLGATEAFF.

CDR3 DNA: TGCAGCGTTGGAGACAGGGGGTTCACTGAAGCTTTCTTT. Translating it yields CSVGDRGFTEAFF. The chain joins TRBV29-1 to TRBJ1-1; TRBD1 agrees at 9 bases. The germline CDR1 and CDR2 sequences are SQVTM and ANQGSEA. The CDR3 is made up of 13 amino acids. The V gene end was trimmed by 4 bases and the J gene end by 4 bases; junction bases not matched to a gene: 4.

For the CDR3, the DNA is TGTGCCAGCAGTTTAGGAACAGCAAGCTATGGCTACACCTTC. It translates to CASSLGTASYGYTF. The chain links TRBV28 to TRBJ1-2; D unresolved. Germline V gene sequence: CDR1 MDHEN, CDR2 SYDVKM. V was pared by 2 bases and J by 4 bases, with 11 bases between. The CDR3 totals 14 residues.

The rearrangement joins TRBV20-1 to TRBJ2-3; TRBD1 agrees at 7 bases. Germline V lookup: CDR1 DFQATT, CDR2 SNEGSKA (reference sequence). Unmatched junction bases numbered 4, after V lost 6 bases and J lost 4 bases. This CDR3 is 12 amino acids long. The CDR3 DNA reads as TGCAGTGCAGATACAGGGGCAGATACGCAGTATTTT. It encodes CSADTGADTQYF.

The chain has TRBV10-3 and TRBJ1-4; D gene unclear. CDR3 length: 13 residues. The germline V gene has CDR1 ENHRY and CDR2 SYGVKD. V gave up 0 bases and J gave up 14 bases, with 13 bases separating them. The CDR3 DNA follows: TGTGCCATCAGTGAGTCGCAGTCCAGTTTCCTGTTTTTT. This codes for CAISESQSSFLFF.

A few counts support this clonotype. DNA of the CDR3: TGTGCCAGCAGTAATCAACTAGCGGGGGGCCAAGAGACCCAGTACTTC. It codes for CASSNQLAGGQETQYF. The chain recombines TRBV6-6 with TRBJ2-5; 12 positions match TRBD2. Germline trimming cut 5 bases from V and 1 base from J; bases unmatched to any gene: 5. The CDR3 runs 16 residues. CDR1 MNHNY and CDR2 SVGAGI come from the germline V gene (reference sequence).

This chain connects TRBV6-6 to TRBJ1-5; D is unresolved. The CDR3 runs 15 residues. Per the germline V gene, CDR1 is MNHNY and CDR2 is SVGAGI (reference sequence). Trimming took 7 bases from V and 1 from J, leaving 14 bases between them. CDR3 DNA: TGTGCCAGCACCAACGGGCGATCAAGCAATCAGCCCCAGCATTTT. Translation: CASTNGRSSNQPQHF.

This clonotype was counted a few times. This chain joins TRBV5-1 and TRBJ2-1, with D perhaps TRBD1 (6 bases). The end of the DNA fits TRBJ2-7 better, so the J call may be wrong. The CDR3 contains 14 residues. Germline CDR1 SGHRS, CDR2 YFSETQ. CDR3 region: CASSLGQETYEQYF. Here the CDR3 DNA reads TGCGCCAGCAGCTTGGGACAGGAAACCTACGAGCAGTACTTC.

This clonotype was recorded at least ten times. J is TRBJ1-1 and V is TRBV29-1, with D unclear. The CDR3 covers 14 residues. V dropped 6 bases and J dropped 5 bases, with 19 bases sitting between them. Per the germline V gene, CDR1 is SQVTM and CDR2 is ANQGSEA. The CDR3 protein is CSVFRAGEKTEAFF. The CDR3 DNA reads as TGCAGCGTGTTCCGGGCCGGGGAGAAAACTGAAGCTTTCTTT.

V gene TRBV5-6 combines with J gene TRBJ2-7; unclear D gene. This CDR3 has 14 residues. Germline assignment: CDR1 SGHDT and CDR2 YYEEEE. The V gene lost 0 bases and the J gene lost 2 bases, with 9 bases spanning the gap. DNA of the CDR3: TGTGCCAGCAGCTTGGGGGCGCTTACCTACGAGCAGTACTTC. Its translation: CASSLGALTYEQYF.

This clonotype was seen a handful of times. The chain employs TRBV15 and TRBJ2-7; 7 bases fit TRBD1. Germline V CDR1 and CDR2: LNHNV, YYDKDF (reference sequence). The J segment lost 12 bases and the V segment lost 5 bases, leaving 13 bases of the junction unmatched. This CDR3 has 13 residues. The CDR3 here is CATSDGPGTVRYF. CDR3 sequence (DNA): TGTGCCACCAGCGATGGGCCCGGGACAGTTCGGTACTTC.

This sequence joins TRBV14 and TRBJ2-3, with a tentative D call TRBD1 (6 bases). The CDR3 loop spans 15 amino acids. The germline gives CDR1 SGHDN, CDR2 FVKESK. V was trimmed by 0 bases and J by 2 bases, leaving 9 bases between them. CDR3 amino acids: CASSQDDRYTDTQYF. The CDR3 DNA sequence: TGTGCCAGCAGCCAAGATGACAGGTACACAGATACGCAGTATTTT.

CDR3 amino acids: CASSIGRETQYF. The CDR3 DNA reads TGTGCCAGCAGCATCGGACGGGAGACCCAGTACTTC. J is TRBJ2-7 and V is TRBV5-6; D not certain. The better agreement between TRBJ2-5 and the DNA end casts doubt on the J call. Looked up from germline, CDR1 is SGHDT and CDR2 is YYEEEE. This CDR3 has 12 amino acids.

V and J are TRBV25-1 and TRBJ2-3, with D uncertain. The length of the CDR3 is 16 residues. With 4 bases removed from V and 0 bases from J, the gap between germline ends came to 14 bases. Germline V lookup: CDR1 MGHDK, CDR2 SYGVNS. The CDR3 DNA is TGTGCCAGCAGTGGTTCTGCACTATTGAGCACAGATACGCAGTATTTT. This gives the protein CASSGSALLSTDTQYF. The variable domain in full, completed from reference TRBV25-1 and TRBJ2-3, reads EADIYQTPRYLVIGTGKKITLECSQTMGHDKMYWYQQDPGMELHLIHYSYGVNSTEKGDLSSESTVSRIRTEHFPLTLESARPSHTSQYLCASSGSALLSTDTQYFGPGTRLTVL.

This chain uses TRBV10-3 with TRBJ2-5, with D possibly TRBD2 on 6 matching bases. The J call is doubtful: the DNA matches TRBJ2-1 better. The CDR3 covers 12 residues. Germline V lookup: CDR1 ENHRY, CDR2 SYGVKD. CDR3: CAIKEEGNEQFF. The CDR3 DNA follows: TGTGCCATCAAGGAGGAGGGCAATGAGCAGTTCTTC.

This sequence joins TRBV27 and TRBJ2-1, with 14 bases matching TRBD2. This CDR3 contains 18 residues. J gave up 1 base and V 6 bases, and 8 bases lay outside the gene matches. Germline V gene sequence: CDR1 MNHEY, CDR2 SMNVEV (reference sequence). This chain's CDR3 is CASSTGLAGGSSYNEQFF. CDR3 in DNA: TGTGCCAGCAGCACAGGACTAGCGGGAGGATCTTCCTACAATGAGCAGTTCTTC.

A few counts support this clonotype. As the CDR3 is not closed by the conserved phenylalanine or tryptophan, this likely results from a read error. The chain couples TRBV29-1 to TRBJ2-5; no firm D call. Germline V gene lookup returns CDR1 SQVTM and CDR2 ANQGSEA. The CDR3 sequence is 10 residues long. Trimming took 7 bases from V and 5 from J, leaving 8 bases between them. CDR3 coding DNA: TGCAGCGCCGTAGTTGAGACCCAGTACTAC. Its protein product is CSAVVETQYY.

This clonotype occurred many times. The J gene is TRBJ2-6, the V gene TRBV7-2; TRBD2 matches at 11 bases. Germline CDR1 SGHTA, CDR2 FQGNSA. The CDR3 consists of 18 residues. The ends lost 1 base at V and 0 bases at J; junction bases unmatched: 2. In DNA, the CDR3 is TGTGCCAGCAGCTTAGTTACTAGCGGGGGCTCTGGGGCCAACGTCCTGACTTTC. This encodes CASSLVTSGGSGANVLTF.